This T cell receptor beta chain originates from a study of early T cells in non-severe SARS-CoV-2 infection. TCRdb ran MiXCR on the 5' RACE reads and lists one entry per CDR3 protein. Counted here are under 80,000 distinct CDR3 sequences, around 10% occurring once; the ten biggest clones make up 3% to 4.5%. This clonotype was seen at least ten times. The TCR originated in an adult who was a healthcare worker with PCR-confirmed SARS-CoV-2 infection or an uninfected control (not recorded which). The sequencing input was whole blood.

DNA of the CDR3: TGCAGTGCTAGAGATAGGACCTTCGGGGCTAATGAAAAACTGTTTTTT. The encoded protein is CSARDRTFGANEKLFF. The chain is built from TRBV20-1 and TRBJ1-4; D call uncertain. The CDR3 extends over 16 amino acids. Germline CDR1 reads DFQATT; CDR2 reads SNEGSKA (reference sequence). Trimming shortened V by 0 bases and J by 3 bases, and 14 bases separated the two germline ends.